The 29 T cell receptor beta chains reported below all come from one sample, sequenced in a study of regulatory T cells in long-lasting Graves disease. Arm-PCR of CDR3 regions and iRepertoire HTBI primers were the basis on which TCR beta libraries were built. Each CDR3 protein gets one entry after TCRdb re-called the multiplex PCR reads with MiXCR. The table lists hundreds of thousands of distinct CDR3 sequences, 16% of them singletons. Noted time point: newly diagnosed GD, antithyroid drugs for less than 3 months. Extracted PBMC RNA gave rise to the TCR library. These records were also assigned to another study, of T cells in Graves' hyperthyroidism and ophthalmopathy.

This sample comprised peripheral blood mononuclear cells (PBMCs), obtained at new diagnosis, from a patient treated with antithyroid drugs. Source of these receptors: a man in his forties or fifties with Graves disease.

The count of this clonotype is one. This chain links TRBV7-8 with TRBJ2-1, with a weak D call TRBD1 (6 bases). This CDR3 contains 14 residues. Trimming left V 5 bases short and J 8 bases short, with 16 bases between. Germline assignment: CDR1 SGHVS and CDR2 FQNEAQ. For the CDR3, the DNA is TGTGCCAGCAGCCCAGGGACACGGGTTCATGAGCAGTTCTTC. This gives the protein CASSPGTRVHEQFF.

CDR3 residues: CAISGTGDYGYTF. The DNA of the CDR3 is TGTGCCATCAGTGGGACAGGGGACTATGGCTACACCTTC. This chain connects TRBV10-3 to TRBJ1-2; TRBD1 matches 9 bases. Germline CDR1 ENHRY, CDR2 SYGVKD. J gave up 3 bases and V 4 bases, and 0 bases lay outside the gene matches. The CDR3 has 13 amino acids.

This clonotype was recorded at least ten times. The V call is TRBV5-1, the J call TRBJ2-3; 7 positions match TRBD2. CDR3 size: 15 residues. Germline V lookup: CDR1 SGHRS, CDR2 YFSETQ. After removal of 5 bases from V and 4 bases from J, the junction contained 10 bases not matched to a gene. The CDR3 protein is CASRGRVAGSDTQYF. CDR3 coding DNA: TGCGCCAGCAGGGGAAGAGTAGCGGGTTCAGATACGCAGTATTTT.

V is TRBV29-1 and J is TRBJ1-1, with a tentative D call TRBD1 (6 bases). Germline V gives CDR1 SQVTM, CDR2 ANQGSEA. The V gene lost 7 bases and the J gene lost 0 bases, with 12 bases spanning the gap. This CDR3 contains 13 residues. The CDR3: CSAMTGMNTEAFF. CDR3 sequence (DNA): TGCAGCGCTATGACAGGAATGAACACTGAAGCTTTCTTT. Based on the CDR3 plus reference TRBV29-1 and TRBJ1-1, the full variable domain is SAVISQKPSRDICQRGTSLTIQCQVDSQVTMMFWYRQQPGQSLTLIATANQGSEATYESGFVIDKFPISRPNLTFSTLTVSNMSPEDSSIYLCSAMTGMNTEAFFGQGTRLTVV.

This clonotype was counted between two and nine times. A read error may be the cause here, since a much bigger clone is one base away. The chain combines TRBV5-6 with TRBJ2-7; D call uncertain. Per the germline V gene, CDR1 is SGHDT and CDR2 is YYEEEE. The CDR3 has 13 amino acids. Trimming took 4 bases from V and 0 from J, leaving 8 bases between them. CDR3 in amino acids: CASSAQSSYEQYF. The CDR3 DNA sequence: TGTGCCAGCAGCGCACAGAGCTCCTACGAGCAGTACTTC.

This clonotype was seen many times. The V gene is TRBV9, the J gene TRBJ2-5, with D possibly matching TRBD2 (6 bases). Germline assignment: CDR1 SGDLS and CDR2 YYNGEE. This CDR3 is built from 15 residues. Deletions cut 0 bases from V and 2 bases from J, with 11 bases between. The CDR3 region is CASSVGGVLQETQYF. CDR3 sequence (DNA): TGTGCCAGCAGCGTAGGGGGGGTCCTACAAGAGACCCAGTACTTC.

At least ten counts were recorded for this clonotype. This chain joins TRBV10-3 and TRBJ1-6, with unresolved D. Germline V gives CDR1 ENHRY, CDR2 SYGVKD. Trimming left V 0 bases short and J 10 bases short, with 16 bases between. The CDR3 has 16 amino acids. CDR3 protein: CAISESIASRLSPLHF. The CDR3 coding sequence is TGTGCCATCAGTGAGTCGATCGCCTCCCGGTTATCACCCCTCCACTTT.

This clonotype was detected ten times or more. The chain employs TRBV3-1 and TRBJ2-7; D possibly matches TRBD1 or TRBD2 (5 bases each). The germline V gene has CDR1 LGHDT and CDR2 YNNKEL (reference sequence). The CDR3 runs 13 residues. V was pared by 2 bases and J by 6 bases, with 11 bases between. CDR3 loop: CASSQNTGGEQYF. The DNA of the CDR3 is TGTGCCAGCAGCCAAAATACAGGAGGCGAGCAGTACTTC.

This clonotype was seen repeatedly, ten times or more. The V and J genes are TRBV12-3 or TRBV12-4 and TRBJ2-3; TRBD1 is a possible D gene (7 bases). The CDR3 is 15 residues long. V lost 5 bases to trimming and J lost 8 bases, with 20 bases between them. CDR3 sequence (DNA): TGTGCCAGCAGTCCCCGGGGACAGCAGGGAGGTACGCAGTATTTT. Translated, it gives CASSPRGQQGGTQYF.

This clonotype appeared many times. This rearrangement joins TRBV5-6 to TRBJ2-1; D remains ambiguous. The CDR3 extends over 11 amino acids. V shed 1 base and J shed 8 bases, with 4 bases lying between them. CDR1 is SGHDT and CDR2 is YYEEEE in the germline V gene. The CDR3 DNA is TGTGCCAGCAGCTTGTGGGATGAGCAGTTCTTC. This encodes CASSLWDEQFF.

This clonotype came up a few times. The V call is TRBV6-5, the J call TRBJ1-1; D unresolved. Between the trimmed V and J ends, which lost 3 bases and 6 bases, there was a span of 14 bases. CDR1 and CDR2 (germline): MNHEY, SVGAGI. The CDR3 length is 14 residues. CDR3: CASSYNTRPSEAFF. CDR3 coding DNA: TGTGCCAGCAGTTATAACACACGACCCTCTGAAGCTTTCTTT.

The chain employs TRBV9 and TRBJ2-2; D gene uncertain. CDR1 SGDLS and CDR2 YYNGEE come from the germline V gene. V was shortened by 3 bases and J by 4 bases, with 10 bases between the two germline ends. The CDR3 spans 14 residues. The CDR3 here is CASSARHSTGELFF. CDR3 sequence (DNA): TGTGCCAGCAGCGCAAGACATAGCACCGGGGAGCTGTTTTTT.

This clonotype has a count of ten or more. J is TRBJ2-5 and V is TRBV30; 10 nucleotides match TRBD1. Germline V CDR1 and CDR2: GTSNPN, SVGIG (reference sequence). Unmatched junction bases numbered 8, after V lost 2 bases and J lost 5 bases. This CDR3 has 15 amino acids. CDR3 residues: CAWSTGQGVQETQYF. The CDR3 DNA is TGTGCCTGGAGTACAGGACAGGGGGTTCAGGAGACCCAGTACTTC.

In this sample, this clonotype turned up many times. This rearrangement joins TRBV2 to TRBJ1-4; 10 bases line up with TRBD1. The length of the CDR3 is 14 residues. With 6 bases clipped from V and 8 bases from J, the junction kept 6 bases outside the gene matches. Per germline, CDR1 SNHLY and CDR2 FYNNEI. CDR3 sequence: CASRTGTGVEKLFF. CDR3 sequence (DNA): TGTGCCAGCAGGACCGGGACAGGGGTCGAAAAACTGTTTTTT.

This clonotype was counted many times. The V call is TRBV6-1, the J call TRBJ1-2, with D possibly TRBD1 on 5 matching bases. The CDR3 has 13 amino acids. CDR1 is MNHNS, CDR2 SASEGT, per germline. V lost 6 bases to trimming and J lost 4 bases, with 12 bases between them. The CDR3 spells CASSSRGPYGYTF. The CDR3 nucleotides read TGTGCCAGCAGCTCTCGGGGCCCCTATGGCTACACCTTC.

As to this clonotype: A much larger clone is a single base away; this may be a read error. This chain connects TRBV28 to TRBJ2-2; unclear D gene. V lost 3 bases to trimming and J lost 4 bases, with 3 bases between them. The CDR3 totals 12 residues. Germline V CDR1 and CDR2: MDHEN, SYDVKM. CDR3 DNA sequence: TGTGCCAGCAGTTTTTTCACCGGGGAGCTGTTTTTT. It yields the protein CASSFFTGELFF.

The CDR3 DNA sequence: TGTGCCAGCCGCAGGGGGGAAAGCCATAATTCACCCCTCCACTTT. This codes for CASRRGESHNSPLHF. The chain recombines TRBV5-8 with TRBJ1-6; 7 positions match TRBD1. CDR3 length: 15 amino acids. The V gene's germline CDR1 is SGHTS and CDR2 YDEGEE. With 7 bases clipped from V and 5 bases from J, the junction kept 9 bases outside the gene matches.

The table lists this clonotype with a count of one. V is TRBV7-9 and J is TRBJ2-1; 11 nucleotides agree with TRBD1. The CDR3 loop spans 12 amino acids. V shed 7 bases, J shed 12 bases, and the junction held 5 bases outside the gene matches. The germline CDR1 and CDR2 sequences are SEHNR and FQNEAQ (reference sequence). The CDR3 is CASNGQGAGQFF. CDR3 bases: TGTGCCAGCAACGGACAGGGGGCCGGGCAGTTCTTC. The entire variable domain, with the rest obtained from reference TRBV7-9 and TRBJ2-1, is as follows: DTGVSQNPRHKITKRGQNVTFRCDPISEHNRLYWYRQTLGQGPEFLTYFQNEAQLEKSRLLSDRFSAERPKGSFSTLEIQRTEQGDSAMYLCASNGQGAGQFFGPGTRLTVL.

This clonotype turned up a few times. The junction does not match germline at one end; this may be a read error. The rearrangement uses TRBV7-9 and TRBJ2-5, with D hard to call. The CDR3 extends over 15 amino acids. Germline V gene sequence: CDR1 SEHNR, CDR2 FQNEAQ (reference sequence). CDR3 amino acids: CASSYLTSPQETQYF. The CDR3 DNA reads TGCGCCAGCAGCTACCTGACCTCCCCCCAAGAGACCCAGTACTTC.

In its sample, this clonotype was seen many times. The chain combines TRBV20-1 with TRBJ1-5, with 9 bases aligning to TRBD1. Germline CDR1 reads DFQATT; CDR2 reads SNEGSKA (reference sequence). The CDR3 spans 12 residues. After removal of 6 bases from V and 5 bases from J, the junction contained 2 bases not matched to a gene. The CDR3 region has the DNA TGCAGTGCACGGACAGGGGATCAGCCCCAGCATTTT. It specifies CSARTGDQPQHF.

This clonotype was picked up many times. The gene calls are TRBV5-1 and TRBJ2-7; D perhaps matches TRBD1 (6 bases). The germline CDR1 and CDR2 sequences are SGHRS and YFSETQ. V was trimmed by 1 base and J by 4 bases, leaving 9 bases between them. This CDR3 comprises 13 residues. The CDR3 DNA reads TGCGCCAGCAGCTTGTGGGACATTTACGAGCAGTACTTC. Protein sequence: CASSLWDIYEQYF.

This clonotype has at least ten counts. V usage is TRBV20-1 and J usage is TRBJ2-7; TRBD2 matches 8 bases. CDR1 and CDR2 (germline): DFQATT, SNEGSKA (reference sequence). V was pared by 0 bases and J by 4 bases, with 11 bases of the junction left unmatched. CDR3 size: 16 residues. CDR3 region: CSARDRRAGAEYEQYF. DNA for the CDR3: TGCAGTGCTAGAGATCGCCGAGCGGGGGCCGAGTACGAGCAGTACTTC.

This clonotype was found many times. The gene calls are TRBV11-2 and TRBJ2-3; D remains ambiguous. Trimming cost V 4 bases and J 6 bases, with 8 bases left between them. The CDR3 has 12 amino acids. Germline V gene data show CDR1 as SGHAT and CDR2 as FQNNGV. The CDR3 here is CASSSFLDTQYF. Written as DNA, the CDR3 is TGTGCCAGCAGCTCTTTTCTCGATACGCAGTATTTT.

Ten or more counts support this clonotype. The chain links TRBV7-2 to TRBJ2-3; weak D call: TRBD2 (6 bases). The germline V and J ends were trimmed by 3 bases and 0 bases, with 13 bases remaining between them. Germline CDR1 SGHTA, CDR2 FQGNSA. The CDR3 runs 16 residues. In DNA, the CDR3 is TGTGCCAGCAGCTTCCTGGGGGGTCCTAGCACAGATACGCAGTATTTT. Translating it yields CASSFLGGPSTDTQYF.

The genes are TRBV6-5 and TRBJ1-2, with 7 positions matching TRBD1. V shed 0 bases and J 7 bases; nucleotides not matched to a gene: 5. CDR3 length: 14 residues. The V gene's germline CDR1 is MNHEY and CDR2 SVGAGI. The CDR3 DNA reads as TGTGCCAGCAGTTACTCGGGGGACAGAACTGGCTACACCTTC. Translation gives CASSYSGDRTGYTF.

V is TRBV5-5 and J is TRBJ2-2, with a possible D match to TRBD1 (5 bases). This CDR3 has 14 amino acids. V was shortened by 5 bases and J by 6 bases, with 14 bases between the two germline ends. The germline gives CDR1 SGHKS, CDR2 YYEKEE (reference sequence). CDR3 amino acids: CASSTTRVSGELFF. In DNA form, the CDR3 reads TGTGCCAGCAGTACCACCAGGGTCTCCGGGGAGCTGTTTTTT.

In its sample, this clonotype was seen a few times. This chain links TRBV4-1 with TRBJ1-5; D is unresolved. The CDR3 consists of 15 residues. Trimming removed 4 bases at V and 2 bases at J, with 12 bases between. Per the germline V gene, CDR1 is MGHRA and CDR2 is YSYEKL. DNA for the CDR3: TGCGCCAGCAGCCGGTCGGAATTGGGCAATCAGCCCCAGCATTTT. Protein sequence: CASSRSELGNQPQHF.

This clonotype was seen only a few times. The CDR3: CSAHPGLAYEQYF. As DNA, the CDR3 is TGCAGTGCCCACCCGGGACTAGCCTACGAGCAGTACTTC. J is TRBJ2-7 and V is TRBV20-1; 8 nucleotides agree with TRBD2. V shed 6 bases, J shed 2 bases, and the junction held 6 bases outside the gene matches. This CDR3 region has 13 residues. Germline assignment: CDR1 DFQATT and CDR2 SNEGSKA (reference sequence).

This clonotype was counted at least ten times. The chain employs TRBV14 and TRBJ2-1; tentative D call: TRBD2 (6 bases). The CDR3 is 15 residues long. In germline, CDR1 is SGHDN, CDR2 FVKESK. V was trimmed by 3 bases and J by 2 bases, leaving 11 bases between them. The CDR3 nucleotides read TGTGCCAGCAGCCACTTTGGACTAACCTACAATGAGCAGTTCTTC. This gives the protein CASSHFGLTYNEQFF.